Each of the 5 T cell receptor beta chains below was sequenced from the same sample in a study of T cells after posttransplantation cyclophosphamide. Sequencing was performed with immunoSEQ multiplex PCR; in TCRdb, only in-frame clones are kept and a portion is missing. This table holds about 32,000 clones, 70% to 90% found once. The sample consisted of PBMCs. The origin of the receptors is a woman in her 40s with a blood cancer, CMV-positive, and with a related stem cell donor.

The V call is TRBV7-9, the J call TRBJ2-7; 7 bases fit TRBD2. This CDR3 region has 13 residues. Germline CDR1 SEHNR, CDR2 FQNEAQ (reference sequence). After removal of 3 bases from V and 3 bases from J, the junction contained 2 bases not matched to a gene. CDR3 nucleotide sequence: TGTGCCAGCAGCTTGGGAGGGAACTACGAGCAGTACTTC. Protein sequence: CASSLGGNYEQYF.

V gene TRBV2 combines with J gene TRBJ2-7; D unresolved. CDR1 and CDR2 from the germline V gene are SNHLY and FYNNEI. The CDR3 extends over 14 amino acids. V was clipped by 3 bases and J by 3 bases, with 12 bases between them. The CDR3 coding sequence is TGTGCCAGCAGTGACGAGGATTCATACTACGAGCAGTACTTC. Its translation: CASSDEDSYYEQYF.

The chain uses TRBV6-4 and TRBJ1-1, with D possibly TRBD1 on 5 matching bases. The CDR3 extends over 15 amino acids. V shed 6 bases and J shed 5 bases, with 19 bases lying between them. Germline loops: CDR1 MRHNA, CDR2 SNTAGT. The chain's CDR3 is CASRERGGVRTEAFF. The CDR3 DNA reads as TGTGCCAGCAGGGAAAGGGGAGGGGTTCGTACTGAAGCTTTCTTT.

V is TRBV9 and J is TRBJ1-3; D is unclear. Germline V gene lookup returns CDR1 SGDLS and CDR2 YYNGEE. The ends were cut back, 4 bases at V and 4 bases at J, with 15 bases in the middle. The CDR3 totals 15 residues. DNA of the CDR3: TGTGCCAGCAGCTCAGGACGCCGGGAAGGAAACACCATATATTTT. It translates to CASSSGRREGNTIYF.

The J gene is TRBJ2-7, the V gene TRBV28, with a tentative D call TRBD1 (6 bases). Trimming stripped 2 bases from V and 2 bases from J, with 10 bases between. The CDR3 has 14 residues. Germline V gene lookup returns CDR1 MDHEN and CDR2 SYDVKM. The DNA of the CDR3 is TGTGCCAGCAGTTTAAGGACAGTTACCTACGAGCAGTACTTC. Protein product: CASSLRTVTYEQYF.